Listed below are T cell receptor beta chains from one sample, sequenced in a study of shared clonotypes between healthy human individuals. Only in-frame clones appear in the TCRdb table, and some are missing; sequencing was by immunoSEQ multiplex PCR. The sample shows around 1.9 million clones, around 93% of them seen only once. What was sequenced was naive CD8+ T cells from PBMCs. These receptors were obtained from a man aged 18 to 29 in good health. Some clones in this sample may be carry-over from other donors' samples. The CDR3 runs from the conserved cysteine through the conserved F or W. The D gene is left open where the match is weak. A row's size may be missing; if present it is once, few, many or a size class.

clone size | D gene | J gene | V gene | CDR3 DNA | CDR3 protein
- | - | TRBJ2-1 | TRBV7-6 | TGTGCCAGCAGCAGGGGCAGGGCTTATGAGCAGTTCTTC | CASSRGRAYEQFF
- | TRBD2 | TRBJ2-7 | TRBV7-2 | TGTGCCAGCAGCTTAATTACGGGAGGGACCTACGAGCAGTACTTC | CASSLITGGTYEQYF
once | TRBD1 | TRBJ1-3 | TRBV5-8 | TGTGCCAGCAGCTTGGACAGGGGGCCAAGAAACACCATATATTTT | CASSLDRGPRNTIYF
- | TRBD1 | TRBJ1-4 | TRBV18 | TGTGCCAGCTCACGCGCACCGGGACAGGGGAATGAAAAACTGTTTTTT | CASSRAPGQGNEKLFF
- | TRBD1 | TRBJ2-7 | TRBV5-4 | TGTGCCAGCAGCTTGGGGGACAGGCAAGTCGAGCAGTACTTC | CASSLGDRQVEQYF
- | - | TRBJ2-2 | TRBV28 | TGTGCCAGCAGTTTTGGACATAACAGGGAGCTGTTTTTT | CASSFGHNRELFF
- | TRBD1 | TRBJ1-1 | TRBV4-2 | TGTGCCAGCAGCCTAGGGGGGAGGGCGCACAGGGGCACTGAAGCTTTCTTT | CASSLGGRAHRGTEAFF
- | TRBD2 | TRBJ2-2 | TRBV14 | TGTGCCAGCAGCCAAGACGGGGGACTAGCGATAACTCTGGGGGAGCTGTTTTTT | CASSQDGGLAITLGELFF
- | TRBD2 | TRBJ2-1 | TRBV9 | TGTGCCAGCAGTCAAGGACTAGCGGAGTACAATGAGCAGTTCTTC | CASSQGLAEYNEQFF
once | - | TRBJ2-7 | TRBV25-1 | TGTGCCAGCAGTCCCCGGGACAACTCCTACGAGCAGTACTTC | CASSPRDNSYEQYF
- | - | TRBJ1-5 | TRBV27 | TGTGCCAGCAGCCGCCTAAATCAGCCCCAGCATTTT | CASSRLNQPQHF
- | - | TRBJ2-1 | TRBV4-1 | TGCGCCAGCAGCCAAGAAGGAGGACGGTACAATGAGCAGTTCTTC | CASSQEGGRYNEQFF
- | - | TRBJ1-5 | TRBV4-1 | TGCGCCAGCAGCCAAGATGGGGAGGGCGTGGGGCCCCAGCATTTT | CASSQDGEGVGPQHF
- | - | TRBJ1-2 | TRBV7-2 | TGTGCCAGCAGCTTATTATTAGCAGGGAGGAACTATGGCTACACCTTC | CASSLLLAGRNYGYTF
- | - | TRBJ1-1 | TRBV7-2 | TGTGCCAGCAGCTTCGGGCACAGTAAGAACACTGAAGCTTTCTTT | CASSFGHSKNTEAFF
- | TRBD1 | TRBJ2-7 | TRBV7-9 | TGTGCCAGCAGTAAAGAGCCGGGACAGGGGATAAACGAGCAGTACTTC | CASSKEPGQGINEQYF
- | TRBD2 | TRBJ2-1 | TRBV4-1 | TGCGCCAGCAGCCAAGTACTAGCGGTCCCCAGCGGGGAGCAGTTCTTC | CASSQVLAVPSGEQFF
- | - | TRBJ2-3 | TRBV25-1 | TGTGCCAGCACTGAAGTGGGGGCAGATACGCAGTATTTT | CASTEVGADTQYF
- | - | TRBJ2-2 | TRBV7-9 | TGTGCCAGCAGCCTTCCGGAGGTCGGGGAGCTGTTTTTT | CASSLPEVGELFF
- | - | TRBJ1-1 | TRBV28 | TGTGCCAGCATCTTCGGTGCGAACACTGAAGCTTTCTTT | CASIFGANTEAFF
- | - | TRBJ2-2 | TRBV4-1 | TGCGCCAGCAGCCAAGACGAGGGTTCGAACACCGGGGAGCTGTTTTTT | CASSQDEGSNTGELFF
- | TRBD2 | TRBJ2-1 | TRBV9 | TGTGCCAGCTCTCCTAGCGGGTCTAATGAGCAGTTCTTC | CASSPSGSNEQFF
- | - | TRBJ1-2 | TRBV27 | TGTGCCAGCAGTTTGGAGGCTGCCCAAGGTGGCTACACCTTC | CASSLEAAQGGYTF
- | - | TRBJ2-7 | TRBV9 | TGTGCCAGCAGCGAGGGGATGTCGGGGGACGAGCAGTACTTC | CASSEGMSGDEQYF
- | - | TRBJ1-2 | TRBV7-8 | TGTGCCAGCAGCTTGACCCACCTCACTAACTATGGCTACACCTTC | CASSLTHLTNYGYTF
once | - | TRBJ2-3 | TRBV27 | TGTGCCAGCAGTTCTCAACGCCGGGTTCTCCACAGCACAGATACGCAGTATTTT | CASSSQRRVLHSTDTQYF
- | TRBD2 | TRBJ2-1 | TRBV5-6 | TGTGCCAGCAGCTTGGAGACTAGCGGGAGTTGGGTCGATGAGCAGTTCTTC | CASSLETSGSWVDEQFF
- | - | TRBJ2-4 | TRBV6-5 | TGTGCCAGCAGTTACCGGGGGGCGCGAGGGGACATTCAGTACTTC | CASSYRGARGDIQYF
- | - | TRBJ2-2 | TRBV19 | TGTGCCAGTAGTCTCGACTACACCGGGGAGCTGTTTTTT | CASSLDYTGELFF
- | TRBD1 | TRBJ1-5 | TRBV6-5 | TGTGCCAGCGCGACCAGACAGGGTGCCCAGCCCCAGCATTTT | CASATRQGAQPQHF
- | TRBD1 | TRBJ2-7 | TRBV25-1 | TGTGCCAGCAGTGAATTTCCGGGACAGGGGCTTTACGAGCAGTACTTC | CASSEFPGQGLYEQYF
- | - | TRBJ1-5 | TRBV11-2 | TGTGCCAGCAGCTTAGAAAACCAGGGGCAGCCCCAGCATTTT | CASSLENQGQPQHF
- | - | TRBJ2-5 | TRBV12-5 | TGTGCTAGTGGTTTGTCCGCAGAGACCCAGTACTTC | CASGLSAETQYF
- | - | TRBJ2-7 | TRBV5-4 | TGTGCCAGCAGTTACAAGAGGGAGACCCTCTCCTACGAGCAGTACTTC | CASSYKRETLSYEQYF
- | - | TRBJ1-1 | TRBV7-9 | TGTGCCAGCAGCTTGGGAAGGGCAGATAGAGCTTTCTTT | CASSLGRADRAFF
- | TRBD2 | TRBJ2-3 | TRBV7-9 | TGTGCCAGCAGCCCGCTAAAAGCGGGAGTAACAGATACGCAGTATTTT | CASSPLKAGVTDTQYF
- | - | TRBJ2-7 | TRBV10-3 | TGTGCCATCAGTGAACCTGGCTACGAGCAGTACTTC | CAISEPGYEQYF
- | TRBD2 | TRBJ2-1 | TRBV5-1 | TGCGCCAGCAGTCCGGAGCGGGACTCCTACAATGAGCAGTTCTTC | CASSPERDSYNEQFF
- | TRBD1 | TRBJ1-5 | TRBV19 | TGTGCCAGTAGGCCGACAGGGGTGAATCAGCCCCAGCATTTT | CASRPTGVNQPQHF
- | - | TRBJ2-3 | TRBV28 | TGTGCCAGCAGCTACTCCCCCTTAGAGCCAGGTGGCACAGATACGCAGTATTTT | CASSYSPLEPGGTDTQYF
- | - | TRBJ2-7 | TRBV7-2 | TGTGCCAGCAGCCACCCCCCCCGGGACGAGCAGTACTTC | CASSHPPRDEQYF